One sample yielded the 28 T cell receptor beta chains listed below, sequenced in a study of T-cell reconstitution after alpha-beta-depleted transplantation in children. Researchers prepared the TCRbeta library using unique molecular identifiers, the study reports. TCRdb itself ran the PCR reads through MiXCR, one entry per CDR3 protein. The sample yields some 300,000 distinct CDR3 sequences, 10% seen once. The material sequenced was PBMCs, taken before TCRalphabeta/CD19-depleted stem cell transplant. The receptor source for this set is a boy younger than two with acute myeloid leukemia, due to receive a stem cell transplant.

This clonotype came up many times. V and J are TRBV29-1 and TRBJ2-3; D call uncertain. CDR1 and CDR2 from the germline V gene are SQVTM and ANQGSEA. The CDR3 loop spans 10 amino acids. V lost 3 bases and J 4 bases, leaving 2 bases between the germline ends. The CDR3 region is CSVEADTQYF. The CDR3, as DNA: TGCAGCGTTGAGGCAGATACGCAGTATTTT.

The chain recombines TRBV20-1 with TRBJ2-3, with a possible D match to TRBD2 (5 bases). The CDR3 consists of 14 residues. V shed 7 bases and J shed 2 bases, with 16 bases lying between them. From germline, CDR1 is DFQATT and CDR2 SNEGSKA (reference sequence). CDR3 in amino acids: CSVEGPVNTDTQYF. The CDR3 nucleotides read TGCAGTGTAGAGGGCCCCGTAAACACAGATACGCAGTATTTT.

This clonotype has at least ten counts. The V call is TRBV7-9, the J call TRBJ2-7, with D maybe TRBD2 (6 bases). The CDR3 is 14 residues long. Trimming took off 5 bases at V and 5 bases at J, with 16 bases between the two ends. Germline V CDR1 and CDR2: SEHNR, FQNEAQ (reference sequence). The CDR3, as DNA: TGTGCCAGCAGCCACCGGGACTGGCCCGACGAGCAGTACTTC. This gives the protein CASSHRDWPDEQYF.

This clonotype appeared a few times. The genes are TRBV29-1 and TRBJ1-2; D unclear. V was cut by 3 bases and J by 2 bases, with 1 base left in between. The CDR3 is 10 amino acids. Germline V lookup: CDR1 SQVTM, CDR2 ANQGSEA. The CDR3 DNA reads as TGCAGCGTTGACAACTATGGCTACACCTTC. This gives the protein CSVDNYGYTF.

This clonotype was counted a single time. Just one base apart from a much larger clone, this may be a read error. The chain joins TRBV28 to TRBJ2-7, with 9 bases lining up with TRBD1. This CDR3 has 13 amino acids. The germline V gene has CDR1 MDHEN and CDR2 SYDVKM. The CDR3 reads CASNEQGANEQHF. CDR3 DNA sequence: TGTGCCAGCAACGAACAGGGGGCGAATGAGCAGCACTTC.

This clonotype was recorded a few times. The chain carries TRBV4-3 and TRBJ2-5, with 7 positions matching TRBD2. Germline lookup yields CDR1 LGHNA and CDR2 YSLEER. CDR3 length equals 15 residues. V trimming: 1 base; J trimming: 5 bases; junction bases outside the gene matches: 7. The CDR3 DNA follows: TGCGCCAGCAGCCAAGTGGGGGGGTCGGGGGAGACCCAGTACTTC. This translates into CASSQVGGSGETQYF.

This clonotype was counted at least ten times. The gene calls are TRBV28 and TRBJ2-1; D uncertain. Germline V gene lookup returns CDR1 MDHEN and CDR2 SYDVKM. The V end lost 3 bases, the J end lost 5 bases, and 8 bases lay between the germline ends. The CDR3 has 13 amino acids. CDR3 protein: CASSFGIDNEQFF. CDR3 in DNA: TGTGCCAGCAGTTTCGGTATTGACAATGAGCAGTTCTTC. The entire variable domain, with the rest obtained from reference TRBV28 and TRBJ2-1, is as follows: DVKVTQSSRYLVKRTGEKVFLECVQDMDHENMFWYRQDPGLGLRLIYFSYDVKMKEKGDIPEGYSVSREKKERFSLILESASTNQTSMYLCASSFGIDNEQFFGPGTRLTVL.

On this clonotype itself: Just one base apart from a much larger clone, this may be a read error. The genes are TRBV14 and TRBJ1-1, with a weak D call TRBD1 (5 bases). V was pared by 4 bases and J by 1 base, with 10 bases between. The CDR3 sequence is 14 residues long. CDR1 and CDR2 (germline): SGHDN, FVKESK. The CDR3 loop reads CASSLWGGNTEAFF. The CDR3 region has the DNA TGTGCCAGCAGCCTTTGGGGGGGGAACACTGAAGCTTTCTTT. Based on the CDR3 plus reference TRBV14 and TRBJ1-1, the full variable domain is EAGVTQFPSHSVIEKGQTVTLRCDPISGHDNLYWYRRVMGKEIKFLLHFVKESKQDESGMPNNRFLAERTGGTYSTLKVQPAELEDSGVYFCASSLWGGNTEAFFGQGTRLTVV.

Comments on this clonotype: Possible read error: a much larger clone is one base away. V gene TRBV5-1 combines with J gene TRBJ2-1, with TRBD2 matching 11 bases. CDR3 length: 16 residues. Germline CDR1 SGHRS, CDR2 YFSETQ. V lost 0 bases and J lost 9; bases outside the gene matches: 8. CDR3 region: CASSLALAGERGEQFF. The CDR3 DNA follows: TGCGCCAGCAGCTTGGCACTAGCGGGGGAGCGGGGTGAGCAGTTCTTC. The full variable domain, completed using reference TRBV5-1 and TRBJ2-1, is KAGVTQTPRYLIKTRGQQVTLSCSPISGHRSVSWYQQTPGQGLQFLFEYFSETQRNKGNFPGRFSGRQFSNSRSEMNVSTLELGDSALYLCASSLALAGERGEQFFGPGTRLTVL.

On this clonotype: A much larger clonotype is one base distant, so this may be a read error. The CDR3 DNA follows: TGTGCCATCAGTTTAAGGGGGGCCGTTGGAGGTAGGATGGGACACGAGCAGTACTTC. As protein: CAISLRGAVGGRMGHEQYF. This chain links TRBV2 with TRBJ2-7; D is possibly TRBD1 or TRBD2 (6 bases each). This CDR3 spans 19 amino acids. Germline loops: CDR1 SNHLY, CDR2 FYNNEI.

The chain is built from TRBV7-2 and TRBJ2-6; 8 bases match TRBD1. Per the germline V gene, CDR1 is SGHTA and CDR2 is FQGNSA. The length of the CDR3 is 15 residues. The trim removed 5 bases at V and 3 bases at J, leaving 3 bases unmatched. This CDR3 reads CASSRDRGGANVLTF. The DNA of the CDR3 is TGTGCCAGCAGCAGAGACAGGGGTGGGGCCAACGTCCTGACTTTC. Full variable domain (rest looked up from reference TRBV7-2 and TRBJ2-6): GAGVSQSPSNKVTEKGKDVELRCDPISGHTALYWYRQSLGQGLEFLIYFQGNSAPDKSGLPSDRFSAERTGGSVSTLTIQRTQQEDSAVYLCASSRDRGGANVLTFGAGSRLTVL.

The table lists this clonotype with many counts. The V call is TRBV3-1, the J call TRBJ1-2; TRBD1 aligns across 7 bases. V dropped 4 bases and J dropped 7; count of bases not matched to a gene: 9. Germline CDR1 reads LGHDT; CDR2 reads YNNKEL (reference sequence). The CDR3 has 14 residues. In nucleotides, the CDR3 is TGTGCCAGCAGCCGCGACTTGACAGGGTTTGGCTACACCTTC. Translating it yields CASSRDLTGFGYTF.

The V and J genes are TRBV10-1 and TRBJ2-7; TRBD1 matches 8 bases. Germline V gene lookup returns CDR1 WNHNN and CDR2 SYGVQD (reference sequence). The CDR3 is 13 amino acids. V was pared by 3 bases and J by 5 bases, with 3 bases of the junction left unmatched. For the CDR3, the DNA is TGCGCCAGCAGTGACTCGACAGGGGACGAGCAGTACTTC. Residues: CASSDSTGDEQYF.

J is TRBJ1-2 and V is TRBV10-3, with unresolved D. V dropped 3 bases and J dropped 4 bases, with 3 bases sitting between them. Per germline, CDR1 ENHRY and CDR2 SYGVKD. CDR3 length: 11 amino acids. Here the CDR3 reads CAISECYGYTF. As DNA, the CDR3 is TGTGCCATCAGTGAATGCTATGGCTACACCTTC.

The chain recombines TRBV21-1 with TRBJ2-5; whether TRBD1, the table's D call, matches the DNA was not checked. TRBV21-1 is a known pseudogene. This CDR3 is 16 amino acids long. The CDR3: CASSSPGTGVQETQYF. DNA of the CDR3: TGTGCCAGCAGCAGTCCCGGGACAGGGGTCCAAGAGACCCAGTACTTC.

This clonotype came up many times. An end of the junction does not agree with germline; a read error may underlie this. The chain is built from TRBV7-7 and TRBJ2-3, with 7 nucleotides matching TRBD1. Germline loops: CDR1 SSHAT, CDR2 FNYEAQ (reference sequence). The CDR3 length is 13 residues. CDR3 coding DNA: TGTGCTAGCAGTACAGGGGTCACAGATACGCAGTATTTT. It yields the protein CASSTGVTDTQYF.

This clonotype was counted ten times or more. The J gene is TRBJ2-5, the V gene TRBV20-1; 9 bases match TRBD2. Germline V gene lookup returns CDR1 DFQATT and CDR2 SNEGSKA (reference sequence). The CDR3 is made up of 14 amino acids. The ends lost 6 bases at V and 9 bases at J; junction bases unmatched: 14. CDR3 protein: CSAPPIAGEVAQYF. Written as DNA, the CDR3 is TGCAGTGCCCCCCCTATAGCGGGAGAGGTGGCCCAGTACTTC.

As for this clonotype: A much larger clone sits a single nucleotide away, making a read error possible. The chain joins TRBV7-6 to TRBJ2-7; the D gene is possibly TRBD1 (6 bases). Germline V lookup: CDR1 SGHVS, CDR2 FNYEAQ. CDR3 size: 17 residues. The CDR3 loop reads CASSLAGQAGSSYERYF. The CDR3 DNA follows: TGTGCCAGCAGCTTAGCGGGACAAGCTGGAAGCTCCTACGAGCGGTACTTC.

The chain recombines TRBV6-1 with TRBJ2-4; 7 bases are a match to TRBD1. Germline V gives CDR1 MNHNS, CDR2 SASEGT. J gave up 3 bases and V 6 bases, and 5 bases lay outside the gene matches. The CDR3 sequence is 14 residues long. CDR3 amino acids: CASSPRQGKNIQYF. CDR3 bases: TGTGCCAGCAGCCCGCGACAGGGCAAAAACATTCAGTACTTC.

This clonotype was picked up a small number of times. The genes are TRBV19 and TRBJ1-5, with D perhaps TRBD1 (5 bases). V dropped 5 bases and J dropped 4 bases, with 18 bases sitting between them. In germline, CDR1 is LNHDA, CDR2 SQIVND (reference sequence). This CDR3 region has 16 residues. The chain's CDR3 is CASSRLGPKTNQPQHF. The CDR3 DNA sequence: TGTGCCAGTAGTCGACTGGGACCTAAAACGAATCAGCCCCAGCATTTT.

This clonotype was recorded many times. The CDR3 sequence is CASSFWGNEQFF. The CDR3 DNA follows: TGTGCCAGCAGTTTTTGGGGGAATGAGCAGTTCTTC. This chain joins TRBV27 and TRBJ2-1, with D perhaps matching TRBD1 or TRBD2 (5 bases each). Deletions cut 3 bases from V and 7 bases from J, with 7 bases between. This CDR3 contains 12 residues. Germline assignment: CDR1 MNHEY and CDR2 SMNVEV (reference sequence).

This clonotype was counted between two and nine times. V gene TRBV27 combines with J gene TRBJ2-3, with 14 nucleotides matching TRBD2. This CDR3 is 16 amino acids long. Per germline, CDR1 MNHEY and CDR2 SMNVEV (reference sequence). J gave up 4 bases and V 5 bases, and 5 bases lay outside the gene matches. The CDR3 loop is CASSRLAGGLSDTQYF. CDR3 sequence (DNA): TGTGCCAGCAGTCGACTAGCGGGAGGGTTGTCAGATACGCAGTATTTT.

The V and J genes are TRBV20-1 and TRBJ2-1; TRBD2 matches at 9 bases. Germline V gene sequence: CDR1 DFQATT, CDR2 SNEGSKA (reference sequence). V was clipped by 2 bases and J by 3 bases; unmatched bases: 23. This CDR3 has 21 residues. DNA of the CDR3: TGCAGTGCTAGAACGGGGCTAAGAGAGCGGGAGGTGGGAGTGCTCTACAATGAGCAGTTCTTC. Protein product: CSARTGLREREVGVLYNEQFF.

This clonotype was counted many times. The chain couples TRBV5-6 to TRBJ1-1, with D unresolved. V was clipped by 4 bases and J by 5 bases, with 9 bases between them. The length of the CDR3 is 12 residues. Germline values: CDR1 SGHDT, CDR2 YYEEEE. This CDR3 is CASSRVRTEAFF. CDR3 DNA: TGTGCCAGCAGCAGGGTACGAACTGAAGCTTTCTTT. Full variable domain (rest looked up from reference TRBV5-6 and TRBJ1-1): DAGVTQSPTHLIKTRGQQVTLRCSPKSGHDTVSWYQQALGQGPQFIFQYYEEEERQRGNFPDRFSGHQFPNYSSELNVNALLLGDSALYLCASSRVRTEAFFGQGTRLTVV.

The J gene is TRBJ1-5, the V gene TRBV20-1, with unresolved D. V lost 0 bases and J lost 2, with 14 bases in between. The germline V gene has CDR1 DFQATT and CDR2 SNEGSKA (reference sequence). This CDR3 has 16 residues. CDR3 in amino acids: CSAREMLRSGNQPQHF. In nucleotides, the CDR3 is TGCAGTGCTAGAGAGATGCTCAGGAGTGGCAATCAGCCCCAGCATTTT.

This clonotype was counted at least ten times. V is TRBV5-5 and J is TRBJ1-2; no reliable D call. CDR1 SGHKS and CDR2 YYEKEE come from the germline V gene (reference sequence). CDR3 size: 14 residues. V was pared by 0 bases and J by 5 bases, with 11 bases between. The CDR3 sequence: CASSLGQDPYGYTF. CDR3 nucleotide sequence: TGTGCCAGCAGCTTGGGGCAGGACCCGTATGGCTACACCTTC.

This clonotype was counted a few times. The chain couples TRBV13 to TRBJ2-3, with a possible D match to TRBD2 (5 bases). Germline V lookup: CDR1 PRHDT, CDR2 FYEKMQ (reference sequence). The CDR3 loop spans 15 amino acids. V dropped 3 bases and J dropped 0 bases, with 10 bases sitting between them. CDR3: CASSFGETSTDTQYF. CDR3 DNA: TGTGCCAGCAGCTTCGGGGAAACCAGCACAGATACGCAGTATTTT.

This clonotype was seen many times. The CDR3 region has the DNA TGTGCCAGCAGTTTAGACGGGACAGTCAATCAGCCCCAGCATTTT. It is translated as CASSLDGTVNQPQHF. V and J are TRBV12-3 or TRBV12-4 and TRBJ1-5; 7 bases fit TRBD1. V shed 1 base and J 3 bases; nucleotides not matched to a gene: 3. The CDR3 totals 15 residues.